This entry lists 18 T cell receptor beta chains sequenced from one sample in a study of PD-1 blockade in mismatch repair-deficient tumors (dated by TCRdb to 2015 to 2018). The method behind the library was the immunoSEQ multiplex PCR assay. The source is immuneACCESS, and TCRdb retained only in-frame sequences with V and J called. Part of the clones is not carried over; for the studies checked, unresolved V genes explain less than half of this, and the remainder is unexplained. In this sample the table shows about 79,000 clones, 80% to 90% of which occur a single time. Roughly 6% of the sample rests with the top ten. This sample comprised peripheral blood, obtained 44 weeks after starting pembrolizumab. The receptors come from an adult with mismatch repair-deficient cancer.

The chain uses TRBV10-3 and TRBJ2-7, with TRBD2 matching 8 bases. The CDR3 length is 15 residues. Germline CDR1 ENHRY, CDR2 SYGVKD. With V trimmed by 3 bases and J by 4 bases, 8 bases remained unmatched. The CDR3 DNA reads TGTGCCATCAGTGATCCGGGTAGCGGGGAATACGAGCAGTACTTC. This gives the protein CAISDPGSGEYEQYF.

The CDR3 coding sequence is TGCGCCAGCAGCCAACCCATAGCGGCCGCCAAAAACATTCAGTACTTC. It encodes CASSQPIAAAKNIQYF. V is TRBV4-1 and J is TRBJ2-4, with D perhaps matching TRBD2 (6 bases). V gave up 2 bases and J gave up 1 base, with 12 bases separating them. This CDR3 contains 16 residues. Germline V gene sequence: CDR1 MGHRA, CDR2 YSYEKL.

This clone was seen just once. The chain recombines TRBV28 with TRBJ1-2; no reliable D call. Germline V lookup: CDR1 MDHEN, CDR2 SYDVKM. The germline V and J ends were trimmed by 3 bases and 10 bases, with 27 bases remaining between them. The CDR3 contains 17 residues. The CDR3 DNA sequence: TGTGCCAGCAGTTTGCGGGTGGTGGGAGGAAACGCAGGAATCTACACCTTC. Translated, it gives CASSLRVVGGNAGIYTF.

The J gene is TRBJ2-1, the V gene TRBV7-3, with 12 nucleotides matching TRBD2. This CDR3 contains 15 residues. The germline V gene encodes CDR1 SGHTA and CDR2 FQGTGA. V shed 5 bases, J shed 8 bases, and the junction held 7 bases outside the gene matches. CDR3 nucleotides: TGTGCCAGCAGCGCCTCTAGCGGGAGGGCCTATGAGCAGTTCTTC. Translation gives CASSASSGRAYEQFF.

The chain links TRBV4-1 to TRBJ1-4; D gene unclear. CDR1 is MGHRA, CDR2 YSYEKL, per germline. V gave up 1 base and J gave up 1 base, with 13 bases separating them. The CDR3 is 17 amino acids. The CDR3 is CASSQGAGLVTNEKLFF. The CDR3 DNA reads as TGCGCCAGCAGCCAAGGGGCAGGTTTGGTAACTAATGAAAAACTGTTTTTT.

V and J are TRBV5-8 and TRBJ1-5; D may be TRBD1 (5 bases). This CDR3 contains 15 residues. Germline V gene data show CDR1 as SGHTS and CDR2 as YDEGEE. V lost 4 bases, J lost 4 bases, and 15 bases lay in between. CDR3 in amino acids: CASSKPRDGNQPQHF. As DNA, the CDR3 is TGTGCCAGCAGCAAACCCCGGGACGGGAATCAGCCCCAGCATTTT.

This chain uses TRBV29-1 with TRBJ2-7; TRBD1 aligns across 8 bases. The V and J ends lost 6 bases and 3 bases, in that order; junction bases with no gene match: 4. CDR1 and CDR2 (germline): SQVTM, ANQGSEA. The CDR3 covers 12 residues. CDR3 in DNA: TGCAGCGTCCGTGGACAGGGCTACGAGCAGTACTTC. This gives the protein CSVRGQGYEQYF.

V usage is TRBV27 and J usage is TRBJ2-5, with TRBD1 identical over 11 bases. This CDR3 spans 16 amino acids. Trimming removed 5 bases from V and 6 bases from J; junction bases left unmatched: 11. CDR1 is MNHEY, CDR2 SMNVEV, per germline (reference sequence). The CDR3 reads CASSPRTGTGGQTQYF. The CDR3 DNA reads TGTGCCAGCAGTCCACGTACCGGGACAGGGGGACAGACCCAGTACTTC.

This chain uses TRBV5-1 with TRBJ1-1; possible D gene TRBD1, 5 bases. CDR1 and CDR2 from the germline V gene are SGHRS and YFSETQ. The CDR3 loop spans 14 amino acids. Trimming took 0 bases from V and 6 from J, leaving 12 bases between them. The CDR3 sequence is CASSLGRGTPEAFF. The CDR3 DNA follows: TGCGCCAGCAGCTTGGGGCGGGGGACCCCTGAAGCTTTCTTT.

The rearrangement joins TRBV6-6 to TRBJ1-1; D gene uncertain. The CDR3 spans 12 residues. Trimming stripped 4 bases from V and 1 base from J, with 4 bases between. Germline assignment: CDR1 MNHNY and CDR2 SVGAGI (reference sequence). The CDR3 is CASSSQNTEAFF. CDR3 nucleotide sequence: TGTGCCAGCAGTTCCCAGAACACTGAAGCTTTCTTT.

The gene calls are TRBV5-1 and TRBJ1-1, with D perhaps TRBD1 (5 bases). The germline CDR1 and CDR2 sequences are SGHRS and YFSETQ. V lost 0 bases and J lost 4, with 10 bases in between. CDR3 length: 14 amino acids. The CDR3 region is CASSLDEGRTEAFF. CDR3 sequence (DNA): TGCGCCAGCAGCTTGGACGAGGGGCGCACTGAAGCTTTCTTT.

The J gene is TRBJ1-2, the V gene TRBV19, with 12 positions matching TRBD1. CDR1 is LNHDA, CDR2 SQIVND, per germline (reference sequence). J gave up 7 bases and V 8 bases, and 11 bases lay outside the gene matches. The CDR3 covers 15 residues. In nucleotides, the CDR3 is TGTGCCAGTGGGTTAGGGGACAGGGGGCGAGTTGGCTACACCTTC. The encoded protein is CASGLGDRGRVGYTF.

The chain recombines TRBV4-1 with TRBJ2-1; the D gene is possibly TRBD2 (5 bases). This CDR3 is 18 amino acids long. V was pared by 2 bases and J by 8 bases, with 25 bases between. Germline CDR1 MGHRA, CDR2 YSYEKL. CDR3 sequence reads: CASSQQPRPGNVGDEQFF. The CDR3 DNA sequence: TGCGCCAGCAGCCAACAACCACGGCCGGGAAACGTAGGAGATGAGCAGTTCTTC.

The chain is built from TRBV11-2 and TRBJ1-2, with D maybe TRBD1 (5 bases). The germline CDR1 and CDR2 sequences are SGHAT and FQNNGV. Trimming removed 5 bases from V and 2 bases from J, with 15 bases in between. This CDR3 has 15 residues. Written as DNA, the CDR3 is TGTGCCAGCAGCCCCCCGGGGCCCTTAAACTATGGCTACACCTTC. Amino acids: CASSPPGPLNYGYTF.

This rearrangement joins TRBV19 to TRBJ2-2, with 7 nucleotides matching TRBD1. This CDR3 is 14 amino acids long. The germline gives CDR1 LNHDA, CDR2 SQIVND (reference sequence). Germline trimming cut 7 bases from V and 4 bases from J; bases unmatched to any gene: 6. The CDR3 is CASTTGAGTGELFF. CDR3 DNA: TGTGCCAGTACTACAGGGGCCGGCACCGGGGAGCTGTTTTTT.

The chain recombines TRBV4-2 with TRBJ1-1; TRBD1 is a possible D gene (5 bases). The germline V gene has CDR1 LGHNA and CDR2 YNFKEQ. V was trimmed by 3 bases and J by 4 bases, leaving 9 bases between them. The length of the CDR3 is 13 residues. The DNA of the CDR3 is TGTGCCAGCAGCCAGGGAGGGGTCACTGAAGCTTTCTTT. Translating it yields CASSQGGVTEAFF.

The chain uses TRBV5-1 and TRBJ2-3, with 7 positions matching TRBD2. The CDR3 is 14 amino acids. With V trimmed by 2 bases and J by 4 bases, 4 bases remained unmatched. The germline V gene encodes CDR1 SGHRS and CDR2 YFSETQ. The CDR3 is CASSLGGSADTQYF. The CDR3 nucleotides read TGCGCCAGCAGCTTAGGCGGGAGCGCAGATACGCAGTATTTT.

This rearrangement joins TRBV21-1 to TRBJ1-2. TRBV21-1 is deemed a pseudogene. The CDR3 runs 13 residues. CDR3 DNA: TGTGCCAGCAGCCTTTCGGGGGAAGGGGGCTACACCTTC. Translating gives CASSLSGEGGYTF.